This TCR beta chain was identified during a study of blood T cell repertoires in COVID-19. Per the original methods: For nucleated cells, counts were estimated from reference gene primer amplification. Profiled with immunoSEQ multiplex PCR; TCRdb holds only in-frame clones, not every one. The DNA was the basis for D and trimming; V, J and clone size are from that table. The sample holds approximately 68,000 clones; more than 75% are singletons and the top ten take about 6.6%. Germline assignment: CDR1 KGHDR and CDR2 SFDVKD. V trimming: 4 bases; J trimming: 2 bases; junction bases outside the gene matches: 13. This CDR3 has 18 amino acids.

V is TRBV24-1 and J is TRBJ2-5; 9 bases map to TRBD2. The clonotype was recovered from a man over 45 with active COVID-19. Material: peripheral blood. The DNA for the CDR3 is TGTGCCACCAGTGACCCGGTGAATGGGCGGGGGGGACAAGAGACCCAGTACTTC. The encoded protein is CATSDPVNGRGGQETQYF.